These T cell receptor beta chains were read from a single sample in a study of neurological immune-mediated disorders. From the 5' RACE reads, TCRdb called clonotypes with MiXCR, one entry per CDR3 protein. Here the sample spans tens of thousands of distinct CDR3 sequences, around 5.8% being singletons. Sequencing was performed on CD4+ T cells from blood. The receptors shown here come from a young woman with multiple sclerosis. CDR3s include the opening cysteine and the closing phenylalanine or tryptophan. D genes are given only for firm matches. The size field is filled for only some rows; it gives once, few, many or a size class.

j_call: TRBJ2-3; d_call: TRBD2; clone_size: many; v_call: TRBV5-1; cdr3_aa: CASSLDSGTGRGTDTQYF; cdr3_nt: TGCGCCAGCAGCTTGGACTCCGGTACCGGGAGGGGCACAGATACGCAGTATTTT
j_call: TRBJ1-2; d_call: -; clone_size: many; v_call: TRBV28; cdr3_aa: CASSLNTRGVRYTF; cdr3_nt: TGTGCCAGCAGTTTAAACACCCGGGGGGTTCGCTACACCTTC
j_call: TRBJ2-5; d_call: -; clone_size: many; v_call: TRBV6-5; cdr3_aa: CASSYGGREETQYF; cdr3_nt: TGTGCCAGCAGTTACGGGGGAAGGGAAGAGACCCAGTACTTC
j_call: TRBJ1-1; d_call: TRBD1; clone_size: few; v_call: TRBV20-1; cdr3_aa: CSAPGITGENTEAFF; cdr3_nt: TGCAGTGCTCCGGGCATAACAGGGGAGAACACTGAAGCTTTCTTT
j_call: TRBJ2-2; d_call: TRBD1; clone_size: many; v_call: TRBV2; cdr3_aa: CASCTWTGHKQNTGELFF; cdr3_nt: TGTGCCAGTTGTACCTGGACAGGGCATAAACAGAACACCGGGGAGCTGTTTTTT
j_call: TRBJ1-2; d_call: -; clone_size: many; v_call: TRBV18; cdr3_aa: CASSPPGEIYGYTF; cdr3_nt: TGTGCCAGCTCACCACCGGGGGAGATCTATGGCTACACCTTC
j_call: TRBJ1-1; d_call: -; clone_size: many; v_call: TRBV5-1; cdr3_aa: CASSEDGYAEAFF; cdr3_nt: TGCGCCAGCAGCGAGGACGGGTACGCTGAAGCTTTCTTT
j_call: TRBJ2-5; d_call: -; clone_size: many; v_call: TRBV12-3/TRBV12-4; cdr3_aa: CASSLTGETQYF; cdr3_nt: TGTGCCAGCAGTCTCACCGGGGAGACCCAGTACTTC
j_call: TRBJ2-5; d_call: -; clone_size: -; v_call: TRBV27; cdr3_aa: CASSGALGTQYF; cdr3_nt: TGTGCCAGCAGCGGGGCCCTAGGGACCCAGTACTTC
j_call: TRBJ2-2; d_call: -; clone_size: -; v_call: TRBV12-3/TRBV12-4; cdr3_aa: CASLIGDRDTGELFF; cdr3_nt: TGTGCCAGTCTTATAGGTGACAGAGACACCGGGGAGCTGTTTTTT
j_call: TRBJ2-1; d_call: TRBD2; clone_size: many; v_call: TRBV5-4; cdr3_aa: CASSLTSEYNEQFF; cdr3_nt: TGTGCCAGCAGCCTTACTAGCGAATACAATGAGCAGTTCTTC
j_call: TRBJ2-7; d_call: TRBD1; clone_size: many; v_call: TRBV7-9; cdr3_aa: CASSLGSGTGGEQYF; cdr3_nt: TGTGCCAGCAGCTTAGGTTCCGGGACAGGGGGCGAGCAGTACTTC
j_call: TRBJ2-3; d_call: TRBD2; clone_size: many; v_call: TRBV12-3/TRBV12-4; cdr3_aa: CASRPVSGGTTDTQYF; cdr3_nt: TGTGCCAGCAGGCCAGTTAGCGGGGGGACGACAGATACGCAGTATTTT
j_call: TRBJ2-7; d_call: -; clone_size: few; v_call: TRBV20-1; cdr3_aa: CSARDRWSYEQYF; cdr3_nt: TGCAGTGCTAGAGACCGTTGGTCCTACGAGCAGTACTTC
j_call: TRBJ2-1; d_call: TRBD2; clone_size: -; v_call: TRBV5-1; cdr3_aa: CASSLYGTSGYNEQFF; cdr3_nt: TGCGCCAGCAGCTTGTACGGGACTAGCGGGTACAATGAGCAGTTCTTC
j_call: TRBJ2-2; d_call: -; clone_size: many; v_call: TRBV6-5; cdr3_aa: CASSLQGLNTGELFF; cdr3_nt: TGTGCCAGCAGTTTACAGGGACTAAACACCGGGGAGCTGTTTTTT
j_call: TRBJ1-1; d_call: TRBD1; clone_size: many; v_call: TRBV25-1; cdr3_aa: CASGEWDRGNTEAFF; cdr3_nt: TGTGCCAGCGGAGAGTGGGACAGGGGGAACACTGAAGCTTTCTTT
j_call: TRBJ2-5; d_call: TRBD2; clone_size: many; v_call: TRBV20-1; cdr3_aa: CSARDTSGSFETQYF; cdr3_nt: TGCAGTGCTAGAGATACTAGCGGGAGTTTCGAGACCCAGTACTTC
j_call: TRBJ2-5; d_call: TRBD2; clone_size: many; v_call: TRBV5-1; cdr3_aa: CASSHKAGDGETQYF; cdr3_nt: TGCGCCAGCAGCCACAAGGCGGGAGACGGGGAGACCCAGTACTTC
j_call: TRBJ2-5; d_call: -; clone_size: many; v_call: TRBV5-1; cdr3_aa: CASSQGQETQYF; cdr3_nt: TGCGCCAGCTCACAGGGCCAAGAGACCCAGTACTTC
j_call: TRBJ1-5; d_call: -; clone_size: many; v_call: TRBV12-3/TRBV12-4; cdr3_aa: CASSLGTDQPQHF; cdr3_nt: TGTGCCAGCAGTTTAGGGACGGATCAGCCCCAGCATTTT
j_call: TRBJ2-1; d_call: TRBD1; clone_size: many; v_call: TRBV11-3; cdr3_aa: CASSVNRGLNEQFF; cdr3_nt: TGTGCCAGCAGCGTGAACAGGGGGCTCAATGAGCAGTTCTTC
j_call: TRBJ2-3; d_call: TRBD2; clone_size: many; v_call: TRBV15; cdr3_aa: CATCGLAGVGDTQYF; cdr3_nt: TGTGCCACCTGCGGACTAGCGGGAGTAGGTGATACGCAGTATTTT
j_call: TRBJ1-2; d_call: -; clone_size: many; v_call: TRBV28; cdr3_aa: CASSVGTGFNYGYTF; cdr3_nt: TGTGCCAGCAGTGTTGGCACAGGCTTTAACTATGGCTACACCTTC
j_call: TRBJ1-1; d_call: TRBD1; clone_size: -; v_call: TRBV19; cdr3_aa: CASTMPGTGRGRHTEAFF; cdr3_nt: TGTGCCAGTACTATGCCTGGGACAGGGCGAGGAAGGCACACTGAAGCTTTCTTT
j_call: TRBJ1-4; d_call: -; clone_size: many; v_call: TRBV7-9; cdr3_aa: CASSRQSYNEKLFF; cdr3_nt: TGTGCCAGCAGCCGACAGAGTTATAATGAAAAACTGTTTTTT
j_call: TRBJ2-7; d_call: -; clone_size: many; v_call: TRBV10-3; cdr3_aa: CAISESGLPRLEQYF; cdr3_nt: TGTGCCATCAGTGAGTCAGGCCTGCCCCGTCTCGAGCAGTACTTC
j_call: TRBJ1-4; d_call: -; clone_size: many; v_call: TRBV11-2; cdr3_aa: CASSLGSTATNEKLFF; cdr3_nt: TGTGCCAGCAGCTTAGGTTCGACAGCAACTAATGAAAAACTGTTTTTT
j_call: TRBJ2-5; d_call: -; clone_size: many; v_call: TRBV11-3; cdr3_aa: CASSFGQPQEETQYF; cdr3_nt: TGTGCCAGCAGCTTTGGACAGCCCCAAGAAGAGACCCAGTACTTC